These 20 T cell receptor beta chains came from one sample sequenced in a study of response to subunit inactivated influenza vaccine. TCRdb used MiXCR to reprocess the RT-PCR reads, holding one entry per CDR3 protein. The sample holds approximately 530,000 distinct CDR3 sequences, approximately 12% seen once. The sequences come from PBMCs from blood, collected about 6 weeks after vaccination. All receptors come from a man in his fifties or sixties who received an inactivated influenza vaccine.

The genes are TRBV6-1 and TRBJ2-5; 7 positions match TRBD1. The V segment lost 3 bases and the J segment 5 bases; nucleotides outside the gene matches: 6. The CDR3 length is 14 residues. CDR1 is MNHNS, CDR2 SASEGT, per germline. CDR3 nucleotides: TGTGCCAGCAGTGAGACAGGGATTGGGGAGACCCAGTACTTC. As protein: CASSETGIGETQYF.

This clonotype was detected a few times. The chain employs TRBV29-1 and TRBJ2-1; D is undetermined. Germline assignment: CDR1 SQVTM and CDR2 ANQGSEA. Trimming took off 6 bases at V and 0 bases at J, with 9 bases between the two ends. This CDR3 comprises 13 residues. The CDR3 loop reads CSVRTDSYNEQFF. CDR3 in DNA: TGCAGCGTCCGAACGGACTCCTACAATGAGCAGTTCTTC.

This clonotype appeared a few times. V is TRBV5-1 and J is TRBJ2-1; D perhaps matches TRBD1 (6 bases). The CDR3 consists of 15 residues. Germline loops: CDR1 SGHRS, CDR2 YFSETQ. V gave up 0 bases and J gave up 7 bases, with 14 bases separating them. The CDR3 region is CASSLARDTNNEQFF. The CDR3 DNA reads as TGCGCCAGCAGCTTGGCTCGGGACACCAATAATGAGCAGTTCTTC.

In this sample, this clonotype turned up many times. The chain is built from TRBV10-3 and TRBJ2-7, with no clear D. Germline lookup yields CDR1 ENHRY and CDR2 SYGVKD. Trimming left V 10 bases short and J 1 base short, with 8 bases between. The length of the CDR3 is 11 residues. The CDR3 sequence: CATLESYEQYF. As DNA, the CDR3 is TGTGCCACCCTCGAATCCTACGAGCAGTACTTC.

The chain recombines TRBV20-1 with TRBJ1-5; D gene ambiguous. This CDR3 spans 13 amino acids. Trimming took 6 bases from V and 4 from J, leaving 13 bases between them. The V gene's germline CDR1 is DFQATT and CDR2 SNEGSKA (reference sequence). CDR3 bases: TGCAGTGCCATACCAGAATTAAATCAGCCCCAGCATTTT. Protein sequence: CSAIPELNQPQHF.

In its sample, this clonotype was seen a few times. The chain recombines TRBV7-8 with TRBJ1-6; weak D call: TRBD1 (5 bases). Germline V CDR1 and CDR2: SGHVS, FQNEAQ. The CDR3 sequence is 15 residues long. With 3 bases removed from V and 4 bases from J, the gap between germline ends came to 10 bases. The CDR3 region is CASSLGESYNSPLHF. The CDR3 DNA follows: TGTGCCAGCAGCTTGGGGGAGTCGTATAATTCACCCCTCCACTTT.

The rearrangement joins TRBV29-1 to TRBJ2-3; the D call may be TRBD1 or TRBD2 (5 bases each). CDR3 length: 13 residues. Germline loops: CDR1 SQVTM, CDR2 ANQGSEA. The V end was cut by 4 bases, the J end by 1 base, with 9 bases between. CDR3 bases: TGCAGCGTTGCCCGGGACGGCACAGATACGCAGTATTTT. Protein product: CSVARDGTDTQYF.

V usage is TRBV5-4 and J usage is TRBJ2-2; 9 positions agree with TRBD1. With V trimmed by 4 bases and J by 4 bases, 2 bases remained unmatched. CDR1 SGHNT and CDR2 YYREEE come from the germline V gene (reference sequence). The CDR3 length is 14 residues. The CDR3 here is CASSTTGGTGELFF. The CDR3 coding sequence is TGTGCCAGCAGCACGACAGGGGGCACCGGGGAGCTGTTTTTT.

Ten or more counts support this clonotype. The rearrangement joins TRBV20-1 to TRBJ2-1; tentatively, D is TRBD2 (6 bases). The CDR3 runs to 14 residues. Germline CDR1 DFQATT, CDR2 SNEGSKA (reference sequence). CDR3 sequence reads: CTPFLASPYNEQFF. In DNA form, the CDR3 reads TGCACCCCGTTCCTAGCGAGTCCCTACAATGAGCAGTTCTTC.

The V gene is TRBV27, the J gene TRBJ1-6; TRBD1 is a possible D gene (6 bases). The CDR3 has 15 amino acids. The V gene lost 5 bases and the J gene lost 7 bases, with 15 bases spanning the gap. Germline loops: CDR1 MNHEY, CDR2 SMNVEV (reference sequence). The CDR3 is CASSLKQGRNSPLHF. Here the CDR3 DNA reads TGTGCCAGCAGTCTTAAACAGGGCCGGAATTCACCCCTCCACTTT.

The DNA for the CDR3 is TGTGCCAGCAGCCTTAGGACTCTTTACAATGAGCAGTTCTTC. Its protein is CASSLRTLYNEQFF. The chain carries TRBV3-1 and TRBJ2-1; perhaps TRBD2 as D (5 bases). Germline V lookup: CDR1 LGHDT, CDR2 YNNKEL (reference sequence). Trimming pared 4 bases from V and 4 bases from J, leaving 11 bases between. The CDR3 is 14 residues long.

This clonotype came up a few times. The rearrangement joins TRBV5-1 to TRBJ2-1, with 9 bases lining up with TRBD1. V was clipped by 4 bases and J by 7 bases; unmatched bases: 6. CDR3 length equals 14 residues. The germline V gene encodes CDR1 SGHRS and CDR2 YFSETQ. CDR3 residues: CASSTGQGRNEQFF. CDR3 in DNA: TGCGCCAGCAGCACCGGACAGGGGAGGAATGAGCAGTTCTTC. The full variable domain, its missing parts supplied by reference TRBV5-1 and TRBJ2-1, is KAGVTQTPRYLIKTRGQQVTLSCSPISGHRSVSWYQQTPGQGLQFLFEYFSETQRNKGNFPGRFSGRQFSNSRSEMNVSTLELGDSALYLCASSTGQGRNEQFFGPGTRLTVL.

This clonotype was seen only a few times. V is TRBV13 and J is TRBJ2-4; D not certain. Trimming removed 5 bases at V and 0 bases at J, with 8 bases between. This CDR3 contains 14 residues. Germline CDR1 reads PRHDT; CDR2 reads FYEKMQ (reference sequence). The CDR3 nucleotides read TGTGCCAGCAGCAATGGAATAGCCAAAAACATTCAGTACTTC. Translation: CASSNGIAKNIQYF.

The V gene is TRBV4-3, the J gene TRBJ1-2, with TRBD1 as a possible D gene (5 bases). The CDR3 contains 16 residues. The V end lost 4 bases, the J end lost 2 bases, and 17 bases lay between the germline ends. Per germline, CDR1 LGHNA and CDR2 YSLEER. CDR3 nucleotides: TGCGCCAGCAGCCCCTCCGCGACAGTCCACAACTATGGCTACACCTTC. Its translation is CASSPSATVHNYGYTF.

This clonotype came up a few times. This chain links TRBV5-1 with TRBJ1-1; 7 bases are a match to TRBD1. This CDR3 has 16 amino acids. With 0 bases clipped from V and 4 bases from J, the junction kept 9 bases outside the gene matches. Germline V gene sequence: CDR1 SGHRS, CDR2 YFSETQ. The CDR3 DNA sequence: TGCGCCAGCAGCTTGGGAGGGGCCAACAGGGGCACTGAAGCTTTCTTT. Its protein product is CASSLGGANRGTEAFF.

This clonotype turned up a few times. The chain is built from TRBV5-1 and TRBJ2-5; D not certain. The CDR3 sequence is 14 residues long. V was shortened by 2 bases and J by 1 base, with 9 bases between the two germline ends. The germline V gene encodes CDR1 SGHRS and CDR2 YFSETQ. CDR3 sequence: CASSFGSFQETQYF. The DNA of the CDR3 is TGCGCCAGCAGCTTTGGTTCCTTCCAAGAGACCCAGTACTTC.

J is TRBJ1-1 and V is TRBV4-3; the match to TRBD1 covers 7 bases. The germline CDR1 and CDR2 sequences are LGHNA and YSLEER. The ends lost 1 base at V and 1 base at J; junction bases unmatched: 3. CDR3 length: 15 residues. The CDR3 here is CASSQGDSGNTEAFF. Written as DNA, the CDR3 is TGCGCCAGCAGCCAAGGGGACAGTGGGAACACTGAAGCTTTCTTT.

The table lists this clonotype with many counts. The V call is TRBV10-3, the J call TRBJ1-1, with D possibly being TRBD1 (5 bases). The CDR3 contains 16 residues. Germline CDR1 ENHRY, CDR2 SYGVKD. V was trimmed by 4 bases and J by 4 bases, leaving 19 bases between them. The CDR3 sequence is CAISGMPGRRSTEAFF. Here the CDR3 DNA reads TGTGCCATCAGTGGAATGCCGGGACGCAGAAGCACTGAAGCTTTCTTT.

This clonotype was recorded a few times. The chain couples TRBV6-2 or TRBV6-3 to TRBJ2-5; D ambiguous. Trimming took off 2 bases at V and 5 bases at J, with 6 bases between the two ends. Germline V gene sequence: CDR1 MNHEY, CDR2 SVGEGT. CDR3 length: 12 residues. The CDR3 loop is CASSYDRETQYF. In DNA form, the CDR3 reads TGTGCCAGCAGTTACGATCGCGAGACCCAGTACTTC.

Concerning this clonotype: At one end the junction does not follow the germline gene, possibly because of a read error. The CDR3 sequence: CSGRWEETQYF. The CDR3 region has the DNA TGCAGTGGTAGATGGGAAGAGACCCAGTACTTC. The rearrangement uses TRBV20-1 and TRBJ2-5; no clear D. CDR3 length: 11 amino acids. Germline loops: CDR1 DFQATT, CDR2 SNEGSKA (reference sequence).